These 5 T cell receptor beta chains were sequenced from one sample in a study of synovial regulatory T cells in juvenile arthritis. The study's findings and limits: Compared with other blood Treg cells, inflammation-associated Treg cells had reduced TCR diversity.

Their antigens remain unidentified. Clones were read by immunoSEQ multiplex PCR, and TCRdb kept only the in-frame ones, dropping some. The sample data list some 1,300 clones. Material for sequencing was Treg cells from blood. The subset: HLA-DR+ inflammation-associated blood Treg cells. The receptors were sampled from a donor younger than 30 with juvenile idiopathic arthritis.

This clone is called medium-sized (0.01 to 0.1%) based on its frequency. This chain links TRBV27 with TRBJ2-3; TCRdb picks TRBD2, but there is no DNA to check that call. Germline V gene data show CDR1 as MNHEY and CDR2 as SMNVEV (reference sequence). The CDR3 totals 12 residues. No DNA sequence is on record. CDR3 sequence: CASSLRADTQYF.

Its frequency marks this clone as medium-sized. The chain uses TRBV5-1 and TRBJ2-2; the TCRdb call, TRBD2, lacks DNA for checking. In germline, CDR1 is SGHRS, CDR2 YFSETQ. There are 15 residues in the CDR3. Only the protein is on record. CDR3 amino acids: CASNRAEGYTGELFF.

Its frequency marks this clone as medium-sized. CDR3 region: CASSLAGQGYNEQFF. The V and J genes are TRBV5-1 and TRBJ2-1; absent DNA, TCRdb's TRBD1 call cannot be checked. CDR3 length equals 15 residues. No DNA has been recorded. From germline, CDR1 is SGHRS and CDR2 YFSETQ.

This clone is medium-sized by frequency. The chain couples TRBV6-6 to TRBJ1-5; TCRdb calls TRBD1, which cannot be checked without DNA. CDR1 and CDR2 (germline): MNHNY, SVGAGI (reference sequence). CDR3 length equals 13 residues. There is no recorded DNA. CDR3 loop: CASSLQGYQPQHF.

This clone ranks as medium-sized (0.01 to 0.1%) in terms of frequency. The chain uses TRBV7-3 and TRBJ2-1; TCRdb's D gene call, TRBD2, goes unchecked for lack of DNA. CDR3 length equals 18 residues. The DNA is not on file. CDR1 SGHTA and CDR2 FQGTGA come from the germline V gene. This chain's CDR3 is CASSLGPVAAGDKNEQFF.